This T cell receptor (beta chain) comes out of a study of PD-1 blockade in classical Hodgkin lymphoma. Turning to this clone: The antigen remains undetermined.

Study results and limitations: Healthy donors were reported to have higher baseline TCR diversity than newly diagnosed patients. CD4+ TCR diversity climbed significantly by C4D1, unlike CD8+ TCR diversity.

Profiling relied on immunoSEQ multiplex PCR, and the TCRdb table lists in-frame clones only, not all of them. This table has more than 95,000 clones, 89% appearing once. Time point defined: cycle 4 day 1 (C4D1), after less than seven weeks of nivolumab. Every patient relapsed after autologous stem cell transplantation, and brentuximab vedotin exposure varied. Classifying best responses yielded complete response, partial response or progressive disease. CDR1 and CDR2 (germline): MRHNA, SNTAGT. CDR3 length equals 18 residues. V was clipped by 2 bases and J by 0 bases, with 17 bases between them. The sample consisted of peripheral blood mononuclear cells (PBMCs), taken before the fourth cycle of nivolumab. V gene TRBV6-4 combines with J gene TRBJ1-5; maybe TRBD1 (6 bases). The source of this sequence is a human donor with classical Hodgkin lymphoma. CDR3 in DNA: TGTGCCAGCAGTGACACGGGGGCCGGGGTTTATAGCAATCAGCCCCAGCATTTT. Translated, it gives CASSDTGAGVYSNQPQHF.